This T cell receptor (beta chain) is from a study of blood T cell repertoires in COVID-19. Trimming removed 2 bases at V and 3 bases at J, with 8 bases between. CDR3 size: 13 residues. CDR1 and CDR2 from the germline V gene are MGHRA and YSYEKL. Assay: immunoSEQ multiplex PCR; the TCRdb copy retains only in-frame clones and omits some. The sample consists of around 140,000 clones, around 84% of them appearing once. Only a few counts were recorded for this clone. The chain couples TRBV4-1 to TRBJ2-7; D gene uncertain. The receptor comes from a man aged 40-55 years with acute COVID-19. The sample consisted of PBMCs or T cells enriched from blood (not recorded which). CDR3 sequence (DNA): TGCGCCAGCAGCCAAACTCCCGACTACGAGCAGTACTTC. It encodes CASSQTPDYEQYF.